In its sample, the clone carrying this TCR beta chain was seen once. The record originates from a study of blood T cell repertoires in COVID-19. The germline V and J ends were trimmed by 4 bases and 7 bases, with 16 bases remaining between them. The CDR3 extends over 14 amino acids. From germline, CDR1 is LGHNT and CDR2 FRNRAP. Some clones are missing from TCRdb's copy, which holds only in-frame ones; the method was immunoSEQ multiplex PCR. The table has roughly 250,000 clones, about 90% seen once; the top ten hold 0.83%. Sample: peripheral blood. The V call is TRBV12-5, the J call TRBJ1-2; possible D gene TRBD1, 5 bases. The receptor comes from a man younger than 45 with COVID-19, enrolled during active disease. CDR3 loop: CASGYLTGEFGYTF. The CDR3 nucleotides are TGTGCTAGTGGTTACCTAACAGGTGAATTTGGCTACACCTTC.